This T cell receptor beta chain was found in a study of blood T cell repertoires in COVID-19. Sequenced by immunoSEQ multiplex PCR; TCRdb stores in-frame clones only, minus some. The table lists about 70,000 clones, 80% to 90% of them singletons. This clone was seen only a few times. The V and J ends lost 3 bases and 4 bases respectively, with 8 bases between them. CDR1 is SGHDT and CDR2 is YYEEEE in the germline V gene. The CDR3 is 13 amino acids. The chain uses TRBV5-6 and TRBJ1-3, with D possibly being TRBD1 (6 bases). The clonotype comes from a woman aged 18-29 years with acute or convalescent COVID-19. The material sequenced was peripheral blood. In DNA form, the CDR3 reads TGTGCCAGCAGCTCCGGACAGGGAAACACCATATATTTT. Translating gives CASSSGQGNTIYF.